Reported below is one T cell receptor (beta chain). The data stem from a study of T cell changes during pregnancy in multiple sclerosis. V shed 5 bases and J 3 bases; nucleotides not matched to a gene: 7. The CDR3 totals 15 residues. Per germline, CDR1 SGHVS and CDR2 FQNEAQ. Libraries were prepared by immunoSEQ multiplex PCR; TCRdb keeps only in-frame clonotypes and omits some of them. The table has about 75,000 clones, approximately 88% seen once. Specimen: peripheral blood, collected in the first trimester of pregnancy. The clonotype was recovered from a female donor in good health, enrolled as a control in a pregnancy study. This chain uses TRBV7-8 with TRBJ2-7, with 10 bases aligning to TRBD2. The CDR3 loop is CASSPLAGARYEQYF. The CDR3 nucleotides are TGTGCCAGCAGCCCCCTAGCGGGGGCACGCTACGAGCAGTACTTC.